Each of the 30 T cell receptor beta chains below was sequenced from the same sample in a study of T cell responses to AZD1222 COVID-19 vaccine. Assay used: immunoSEQ multiplex PCR; TCRdb lists only in-frame clones, some missing. This table holds roughly 170,000 clones, roughly 87% found once. Sequencing was performed on peripheral blood, taken on day 0 of AZD1222 vaccination. The receptors were sampled from an adult in good health.

The chain combines TRBV3-1 (or the pseudogene TRBV3-2) with TRBJ2-1, with a tentative D call TRBD2 (6 bases). Germline values: CDR1 LGHDT, CDR2 YNNKEL (reference sequence). The CDR3 has 15 residues. The V end was cut by 4 bases, the J end by 9 bases, with 19 bases between. The chain's CDR3 is CASSPLASPGVEQFF. The CDR3 nucleotides read TGTGCCAGCAGCCCACTAGCATCCCCCGGGGTTGAGCAGTTCTTC.

This rearrangement joins TRBV4-1 to TRBJ1-4; D gene uncertain. V was pared by 1 base and J by 6 bases, with 3 bases between. CDR1 MGHRA and CDR2 YSYEKL come from the germline V gene. The CDR3 has 12 residues. Here the CDR3 DNA reads TGCGCCAGCAGCCAAGTATATGAAAAACTGTTTTTT. Encoded protein: CASSQVYEKLFF.

This rearrangement joins TRBV18 to TRBJ1-3; the D is unclear. CDR1 is KGHSH and CDR2 is LQKENI in the germline V gene. The V gene lost 3 bases and the J gene lost 0 bases, with 12 bases spanning the gap. The CDR3 has 16 amino acids. The CDR3 sequence: CASSPPATISGNTIYF. The CDR3 DNA follows: TGTGCCAGCTCACCGCCGGCCACCATCTCTGGAAACACCATATATTTT.

V usage is TRBV29-1 and J usage is TRBJ1-1; D ambiguous. Germline loops: CDR1 SQVTM, CDR2 ANQGSEA. The CDR3 covers 12 residues. V was cut by 4 bases and J by 5 bases, with 11 bases left in between. The CDR3 here is CSVGEQTTEAFF. Here the CDR3 DNA reads TGCAGCGTTGGGGAGCAAACTACTGAAGCTTTCTTT.

CDR3 coding DNA: TGTGCCAGCAGCCATGGACAGCTGAGCAATCAGCCCCAGCATTTT. Amino acid sequence: CASSHGQLSNQPQHF. This chain links TRBV7-9 with TRBJ1-5, with D tentatively TRBD1 (6 bases). The CDR3 is 15 amino acids. Germline V lookup: CDR1 SEHNR, CDR2 FQNEAQ (reference sequence). V lost 5 bases to trimming and J lost 1 base, with 12 bases between them.

Written as DNA, the CDR3 is TGTGCCAGCAGCCCTACCCGGGACAGTTACTACGAGCAGTACTTC. Its translation: CASSPTRDSYYEQYF. The chain couples TRBV3-1 (or the pseudogene TRBV3-2) to TRBJ2-7; 7 bases map to TRBD1. Germline V CDR1 and CDR2: LGHDT, YNNKEL (reference sequence). The CDR3 contains 15 residues. V trimming: 4 bases; J trimming: 3 bases; junction bases outside the gene matches: 9.

This chain connects TRBV6-5 to TRBJ2-7; D remains ambiguous. The CDR3 extends over 13 amino acids. V lost 8 bases, J lost 3 bases, and 14 bases lay in between. CDR1 is MNHEY and CDR2 is SVGAGI in the germline V gene. CDR3 nucleotides: TGTGCCAGCTACAGTCGGTACAGCTACGAGCAGTACTTC. Translating gives CASYSRYSYEQYF.

In this sample, this clone turned up once. The chain employs TRBV9 and TRBJ1-2, with D perhaps matching TRBD1 (6 bases). This CDR3 spans 15 amino acids. CDR1 and CDR2 from the germline V gene are SGDLS and YYNGEE. Deletions cut 0 bases from V and 5 bases from J, with 14 bases between. For the CDR3, the DNA is TGTGCCAGCAGCGTAGGTGGGCAGGGGAGATATGGCTACACCTTC. Translation: CASSVGGQGRYGYTF.

This sequence joins TRBV28 and TRBJ2-7; no firm D call. V lost 6 bases, J lost 3 bases, and 9 bases lay in between. Looked up from germline, CDR1 is MDHEN and CDR2 is SYDVKM. The CDR3 is made up of 12 amino acids. The DNA for the CDR3 is TGTGCCAGCAGACCCACAAACTACGAGCAGTACTTC. Its protein product is CASRPTNYEQYF.

The V and J genes are TRBV27 and TRBJ1-4; TRBD1 matches at 9 bases. V was pared by 6 bases and J by 8 bases, with 7 bases of the junction left unmatched. CDR3 length: 14 amino acids. The germline gives CDR1 MNHEY, CDR2 SMNVEV (reference sequence). The CDR3 DNA follows: TGTGCCAGCAGGTTACAGGGGGCACAGGAAAAACTGTTTTTT. Translated, it gives CASRLQGAQEKLFF.

The sample holds one count of this clone. J is TRBJ2-7 and V is TRBV3-1 (or the pseudogene TRBV3-2); perhaps D is TRBD1 or TRBD2 (5 bases each). Germline V CDR1 and CDR2: LGHDT, YNNKEL (reference sequence). The CDR3 consists of 15 residues. With 4 bases removed from V and 1 base from J, the gap between germline ends came to 14 bases. In nucleotides, the CDR3 is TGTGCCAGCAGCCGAGGGCAGTGGGGGTCCTACGAGCAGTACTTC. This codes for CASSRGQWGSYEQYF.

This CDR3 is CASSLWGDTYNYGYTF. CDR3 DNA sequence: TGTGCCAGCAGCCTGTGGGGGGACACTTATAACTATGGCTACACCTTC. This chain links TRBV7-9 with TRBJ1-2; TRBD1 is a possible D gene (6 bases). CDR3 length: 16 residues. V was shortened by 5 bases and J by 1 base, with 17 bases between the two germline ends. From germline, CDR1 is SEHNR and CDR2 FQNEAQ (reference sequence).

This chain joins TRBV7-8 and TRBJ2-7; no definite D call. The germline V and J ends were trimmed by 3 bases and 3 bases, with 9 bases remaining between them. The germline V gene encodes CDR1 SGHVS and CDR2 FQNEAQ. This CDR3 region has 13 residues. The CDR3 reads CASSFTIIYEQYF. The CDR3 DNA follows: TGTGCCAGCAGCTTTACTATAATCTACGAGCAGTACTTC.

The genes are TRBV10-2 and TRBJ2-1; 11 bases are shared with TRBD2. The CDR3 covers 15 residues. Germline V gene data show CDR1 as WSHSY and CDR2 as SAAADI. V gave up 5 bases and J gave up 6 bases; unmatched junction bases: 6. The CDR3 is CASSHSGRASNEQFF. The CDR3 DNA reads as TGCGCCAGCAGTCATAGCGGGAGGGCCAGCAATGAGCAGTTCTTC.

V is TRBV9 and J is TRBJ2-2; TRBD1 agrees at 10 bases. Trimming took 1 base from V and 2 from J; bases not matched to a gene: 26. The germline CDR1 and CDR2 sequences are SGDLS and YYNGEE. This CDR3 comprises 24 residues. The CDR3 DNA sequence: TGTGCCAGCAGCGTACGGCTGAGGCGGGACGAGTCGGGACAGGGGAATGGAAACACCGGGGAGCTGTTTTTT. It yields the protein CASSVRLRRDESGQGNGNTGELFF.

The chain recombines TRBV11-2 with TRBJ2-7; 7 bases line up with TRBD1. Germline V CDR1 and CDR2: SGHAT, FQNNGV. Germline trimming cut 1 base from V and 2 bases from J; bases unmatched to any gene: 5. This CDR3 has 15 amino acids. CDR3 protein: CASSLGQGNTYEQYF. The DNA for the CDR3 is TGTGCCAGCAGCTTAGGACAGGGTAACACCTACGAGCAGTACTTC.

CDR3 loop: CASSIGGQLRYNEQFF. The DNA of the CDR3 is TGTGCCAGTAGTATAGGGGGACAACTCCGCTACAATGAGCAGTTCTTC. The V gene is TRBV19, the J gene TRBJ2-1; a possible D gene is TRBD1 (6 bases). The CDR3 covers 16 residues. Trimming removed 1 base at V and 3 bases at J, with 13 bases between. From germline, CDR1 is LNHDA and CDR2 SQIVND (reference sequence).

The sample holds one count of this clone. The J gene is TRBJ2-7, the V gene TRBV28, with 7 bases lining up with TRBD1. The CDR3 is 13 residues long. The junction had 5 bases not matched to a gene; V was cut back by 4 bases and J by 5 bases. The germline V gene has CDR1 MDHEN and CDR2 SYDVKM. The CDR3 loop is CASSSTGWNEQYF. CDR3 nucleotide sequence: TGTGCCAGCAGTTCGACAGGGTGGAACGAGCAGTACTTC.

This clone has a handful of counts. The CDR3 DNA sequence: TGTGCCAGTAACTTGGGGGCAATTGGCACTGAAGCTTTCTTT. It yields the protein CASNLGAIGTEAFF. The chain couples TRBV19 to TRBJ1-1; D might be TRBD1 (6 bases). Germline V lookup: CDR1 LNHDA, CDR2 SQIVND (reference sequence). V lost 7 bases and J 4 bases, leaving 16 bases between the germline ends. CDR3 size: 14 residues.

The V gene is TRBV2, the J gene TRBJ2-1; D unclear. The length of the CDR3 is 13 residues. Germline V gene lookup returns CDR1 SNHLY and CDR2 FYNNEI. Between the trimmed V and J ends, which lost 0 bases and 8 bases, there was a span of 8 bases. The CDR3 sequence is CASSEAGEDEQFF. The DNA of the CDR3 is TGTGCCAGCAGTGAAGCAGGTGAAGATGAGCAGTTCTTC.

V is TRBV14 and J is TRBJ2-7; D not certain. This CDR3 region has 12 residues. The V and J ends lost 1 base and 4 bases respectively, with 5 bases between them. The V gene's germline CDR1 is SGHDN and CDR2 FVKESK. CDR3 loop: CASSQGMYEQYF. The DNA of the CDR3 is TGTGCCAGCAGCCAAGGAATGTACGAGCAGTACTTC.

This chain uses TRBV7-2 with TRBJ2-7; D not certain. This CDR3 spans 13 amino acids. With 8 bases removed from V and 4 bases from J, the gap between germline ends came to 15 bases. Germline CDR1 and CDR2: SGHTA and FQGNSA. CDR3 sequence (DNA): TGTGCCAGCTCCGAAAGGGTGGGATACGAGCAGTACTTC. Amino acids: CASSERVGYEQYF.

CDR3 DNA: TGTGCCAGCAGGGAGACAGGACGAGCGAAAGAGACCCAGTACTTC. This translates into CASRETGRAKETQYF. V usage is TRBV2 and J usage is TRBJ2-5, with a possible D match to TRBD1 (6 bases). The germline V gene encodes CDR1 SNHLY and CDR2 FYNNEI. This CDR3 spans 15 amino acids. V shed 6 bases and J shed 3 bases, with 17 bases lying between them.

This sequence joins TRBV19 and TRBJ1-3; D may be TRBD1 (6 bases). The CDR3 consists of 13 residues. Trimming took 9 bases from V and 9 from J, leaving 18 bases between them. Germline CDR1 reads LNHDA; CDR2 reads SQIVND (reference sequence). CDR3 DNA sequence: TGTGCCAGCAGGACAGCAGCGGGTAGCACCATATATTTT. Residues: CASRTAAGSTIYF. The full variable domain, rest sourced from reference TRBV19 and TRBJ1-3, is DGGITQSPKYLFRKEGQNVTLSCEQNLNHDAMYWYRQDPGQGLRLIYYSQIVNDFQKGDIAEGYSVSREKKESFPLTVTSAQKNPTAFYLCASRTAAGSTIYFGEGSWLTVV.

This clone was recorded only once. This chain links TRBV28 with TRBJ1-6; D remains ambiguous. Germline CDR1 and CDR2: MDHEN and SYDVKM. Deletions cut 8 bases from V and 3 bases from J, with 11 bases between. The CDR3 runs 14 residues. CDR3 DNA sequence: TGTGCCAGCGATCCGGGGTACTATAATTCACCCCTCCACTTT. Amino acids: CASDPGYYNSPLHF.

This chain connects TRBV20-1 to TRBJ1-1; D call uncertain. V was cut by 6 bases and J by 3 bases, with 5 bases left in between. This CDR3 spans 10 amino acids. Germline assignment: CDR1 DFQATT and CDR2 SNEGSKA (reference sequence). The DNA for the CDR3 is TGCAGTGCGTGGGACACTGAAGCTTTCTTT. Its protein is CSAWDTEAFF.

The chain links TRBV2 to TRBJ2-1, with 7 bases fitting TRBD1. Trimming took 5 bases from V and 0 from J; bases not matched to a gene: 10. The length of the CDR3 is 17 residues. Germline lookup yields CDR1 SNHLY and CDR2 FYNNEI. The CDR3 DNA sequence: TGTGCCAGCAGTCCGACTCTAGGGGACAGCTCCTACAATGAGCAGTTCTTC. Protein sequence: CASSPTLGDSSYNEQFF.

The chain is built from TRBV9 and TRBJ2-3, with a weak D call TRBD2 (5 bases). V lost 0 bases and J 2 bases, leaving 13 bases between the germline ends. CDR1 and CDR2 from the germline V gene are SGDLS and YYNGEE. CDR3 length: 16 amino acids. The CDR3 is CASSVATSPSTDTQYF. The CDR3 bases are TGTGCCAGCAGCGTAGCAACTAGTCCCTCCACAGATACGCAGTATTTT.

This clone was picked up many times. The rearrangement joins TRBV5-1 to TRBJ1-1, with TRBD1 matching over 9 bases. Looked up from germline, CDR1 is SGHRS and CDR2 is YFSETQ. This CDR3 is 12 amino acids long. Losses at the gene ends were 8 bases for V and 4 bases for J; bases not matched to a gene: 3. CDR3 region: CASGTGTTEAFF. Written as DNA, the CDR3 is TGCGCCAGTGGGACAGGGACCACTGAAGCTTTCTTT.

This clone was observed a single time. The chain has TRBV7-9 and TRBJ1-1; D remains ambiguous. The CDR3 has 13 amino acids. The germline V and J ends were trimmed by 5 bases and 8 bases, with 15 bases remaining between them. Germline assignment: CDR1 SEHNR and CDR2 FQNEAQ (reference sequence). CDR3 in amino acids: CASSPGRPLEAFF. DNA of the CDR3: TGTGCCAGCAGCCCCGGGAGACCCCTAGAAGCTTTCTTT.